This TCR beta chain was documented in a study of post-analysis software for immune sequencing data. About the study: The cohort encompassed relapsing-remitting, secondary progressive and progressive-relapsing multiple sclerosis disease courses. Notes on the study in general: Four to six TRBV segments were more frequent in patients than controls; TRBV5-6, TRBV5-1 and TRBV20-1 belonged to this group. Samples prepared in the same batch strongly co-clustered by F measure. Significantly decreased normalized Chao1 diversity was recorded for multiple sclerosis patients relative to controls.

Turning to this clonotype: No antigen is known for it.

Unique molecular identifiers were present in the TCR beta cDNA libraries. TCRdb passed the PCR reads through MiXCR, listing each CDR3 protein once. In the table there are 380,000 or so distinct CDR3 sequences, roughly 30% of which are singletons. The germline CDR1 and CDR2 sequences are KGHDR and SFDVKD. CDR3 size: 16 residues. This receptor was taken from a girl aged 5-17 years with multiple sclerosis. The gene calls are TRBV24-1 and TRBJ2-4; TRBD1 aligns across 11 bases. With the DNA end fitting TRBJ2-5 better, the J assignment may be wrong. The sample comprised blood. This CDR3 reads CATSDSGTGGQETQYF. The DNA for the CDR3 is TGTGCCACCAGTGATTCCGGGACAGGGGGGCAAGAGACCCAGTACTTC.